This T cell receptor beta chain was captured in a study of cytomegalovirus exposure and HLA in healthy donors. The study ran its PCR with 60 Vbeta and 13 Jbeta primers. Measured with immunoSEQ multiplex PCR; TCRdb has only the in-frame clones, and not every one. The sample has approximately 140,000 clones, around 75% seen once; the top ten hold more than 3%. V lost 4 bases and J lost 7, with 10 bases in between. The CDR3 totals 12 residues. Looked up from germline, CDR1 is MNHEY and CDR2 is SMNVEV (reference sequence). The study's findings and limits: A later look showed TCR association rates differing by HLA locus, highest for DRB1 and lowest for HLA-C. TCR beta chain V- and J-gene trimming was linked, in a later analysis, to a missense variant in DCLRE1C. What was likely a sequencing artifact was a cluster of highly shared sequence variants.

This clone has only one observation. As yet, its antigen is unknown. Material for sequencing was PBMCs. The J gene is TRBJ1-2, the V gene TRBV27; no reliable D call. The clonotype comes from a female donor in good health and CMV-seronegative. The CDR3 coding sequence is TGTGCCAGCAGTTCCGGGATTGGTGGCTACACCTTC. Translating gives CASSSGIGGYTF.